There are many counts of the clone carrying this T cell receptor (beta chain). As yet, its antigen is unknown. The sorted Tregs were CD4+CD25+CD127-/low cells. Semi-nested PCR with Nested Universal Primer A followed constant-region reverse priming of full-length variable regions. MiXCR, run by TCRdb on the 5' RACE reads, gives a single entry per CDR3 protein. Counted here are 35,000 to 50,000 distinct CDR3 sequences, less than 25% occurring once; the ten biggest clones make up 4%. Overall study results and limits: The larger-cohort validation was restricted to a single TCR beta V-J rearrangement rather than whole repertoires.

The CDR3 is made up of 15 amino acids. Germline V gives CDR1 DFQATT, CDR2 SNEGSKA (reference sequence). J was trimmed by 0 bases and V by 4 bases; bases with no gene match: 1. Source material: Tregs sorted from blood. The source of this sequence is a female donor with breast cancer. The V and J genes are TRBV20-1 and TRBJ2-3; TRBD2 matches 13 bases. CDR3 nucleotide sequence: TGCAGTGCTAAGACTAGCGGGGGGAGCACAGATACGCAGTATTTT. This codes for CSAKTSGGSTDTQYF.